This T cell receptor (beta chain) was obtained from a study of OX40 agonist ivuxolimab in advanced cancers. The overall study: Ivuxolimab, an antibody acting as an agonist of OX40 (CD134), was used to treat patients. Males comprised around 80% of the group, whose mean age was about 62 years (range about 23 to 80).

The data were produced by immunoSEQ multiplex PCR, yet TCRdb's version contains in-frame clones alone and is incomplete. Altogether tens of thousands of clones are present, 65% to 90% being singletons, with the ten largest covering roughly 1.4%. This CDR3 has 16 amino acids. Germline CDR1 and CDR2: LNHNV and YYDKDF (reference sequence). Trimming pared 0 bases from V and 6 bases from J, leaving 16 bases between. The chain combines TRBV15 with TRBJ2-3; D possibly uses TRBD1 or TRBD2 (5 bases each). The sequence derives from an adult with an advanced solid tumor such as melanoma, head and neck, liver or kidney cancer. Sequencing used CD4+ or CD8+ T cells sorted from blood, obtained in a trial of the OX40 agonist ivuxolimab. CDR3 in amino acids: CATSRDPGTKGDTQYF. CDR3 nucleotide sequence: TGTGCCACCAGCAGAGATCCCGGGACGAAAGGGGATACGCAGTATTTT.